This T cell receptor (beta chain) was identified during a study of blood T cell repertoires in COVID-19. About the study: The United States, Italy and Spain provided the acute and convalescent COVID-19 samples. Sample material is recorded as cDNA or gDNA derived from T cells, B-cell-depleted T cells, or PBMCs.

Authors' analysis steps: Scientists estimated how many nucleated cells there were by amplifying reference gene primers. The assay was immunoSEQ multiplex PCR, and TCRdb's table has in-frame clones only and misses some. For V, J and clone size, that table is used; D and trimming come from the DNA. The table has roughly 350,000 clones, around nine tenths seen once; the top ten hold less than 3.5%. The CDR3 sequence is 18 residues long. V shed 5 bases, J shed 1 base, and the junction held 14 bases outside the gene matches. In germline, CDR1 is SGHAT, CDR2 FQNNGV. This clone occurred a few times. The clonotype comes from a woman younger than 35 who had recovered from COVID-19. V usage is TRBV11-2 and J usage is TRBJ2-7; 10 bases line up with TRBD2. Specimen: peripheral blood. CDR3 nucleotide sequence: TGTGCCAGCAGCCTCACCGCCCAACTAGCGGGGCTATCCTACGAGCAGTACGTC. Its protein product is CASSLTAQLAGLSYEQYV.